Below, 14 T cell receptor beta chains from the same sample are listed, as sequenced in a study of immune evolution from preneoplasia to lung adenocarcinoma. Assay: immunoSEQ multiplex PCR; the TCRdb copy retains only in-frame clones and omits some. Of about 9,100 clones in the sample, 75% to 85% are singletons; the top ten hold around 3.2%. The source material was FFPE lung adenocarcinoma in situ tissue. The receptor source for this set is a person aged 70 to 79 with lung adenocarcinoma.

This clone occurred a few times. This chain links TRBV10-1 with TRBJ2-7; D gene uncertain. The V and J ends lost 6 bases and 1 base respectively, with 10 bases between them. This CDR3 has 13 amino acids. Germline V CDR1 and CDR2: WNHNN, SYGVQD (reference sequence). As DNA, the CDR3 is TGCGCCAGCAGCCTGGACCTTTCCTACGAGCAGTACTTC. This sequence encodes CASSLDLSYEQYF.

The rearrangement uses TRBV4-1 and TRBJ1-5; 7 bases map to TRBD1. This CDR3 is 16 amino acids long. The trim removed 0 bases at V and 6 bases at J, leaving 8 bases unmatched. Germline V CDR1 and CDR2: MGHRA, YSYEKL. CDR3 in amino acids: CASSQDLAGGVQPQHF. The CDR3 region has the DNA TGCGCCAGCAGCCAAGATCTCGCAGGGGGAGTTCAGCCCCAGCATTTT.

The J gene is TRBJ2-3, the V gene TRBV7-9; 8 nucleotides line up with TRBD2. Per the germline V gene, CDR1 is SEHNR and CDR2 is FQNEAQ (reference sequence). There are 15 residues in the CDR3. V lost 7 bases, J lost 0 bases, and 6 bases stayed unmatched. The CDR3 DNA is TGTGCCAGCAAGCGGCGGGGGGATAGCACAGATACGCAGTATTTT. Translation: CASKRRGDSTDTQYF.

The rearrangement uses TRBV19 and TRBJ1-2, with D perhaps TRBD1 (6 bases). The V end lost 6 bases, the J end lost 6 bases, and 11 bases lay between the germline ends. Germline V gives CDR1 LNHDA, CDR2 SQIVND (reference sequence). There are 12 residues in the CDR3. The CDR3 spells CASRENRDGYTF. CDR3 DNA: TGTGCCAGTAGAGAAAACAGGGATGGCTACACCTTC.

The rearrangement uses TRBV19 and TRBJ2-2, with D unresolved. The CDR3 covers 13 residues. Deletions cut 3 bases from V and 8 bases from J, with 10 bases between. Germline CDR1 LNHDA, CDR2 SQIVND (reference sequence). Here the CDR3 reads CASSIPPGGELFF. As DNA, the CDR3 is TGTGCCAGTAGTATCCCCCCGGGTGGGGAGCTGTTTTTT.

This chain connects TRBV29-1 to TRBJ2-1; the D gene is possibly TRBD1 (6 bases). CDR1 SQVTM and CDR2 ANQGSEA come from the germline V gene. The V and J ends lost 8 bases and 5 bases respectively, with 16 bases between them. CDR3 length equals 13 residues. The DNA for the CDR3 is TGCAGCCTTCGGGACACTGGAGACAATGAGCAGTTCTTC. This sequence encodes CSLRDTGDNEQFF.

The chain couples TRBV18 to TRBJ2-1, with 10 bases aligning to TRBD1. Germline CDR1 KGHSH, CDR2 LQKENI. The CDR3 consists of 12 residues. The J segment lost 14 bases and the V segment lost 6 bases, leaving 7 bases of the junction unmatched. The CDR3 nucleotides are TGTGCCAGCTCCCGAGACAGGGGGCCAAAGTTCTTC. The encoded protein is CASSRDRGPKFF.

The V and J genes are TRBV18 and TRBJ2-1; 10 bases match TRBD2. The CDR3 length is 18 residues. Germline V gene sequence: CDR1 KGHSH, CDR2 LQKENI. V was pared by 1 base and J by 0 bases, with 6 bases of the junction left unmatched. CDR3 bases: TGTGCCAGCTCACCACGAGGGACTAGCGTTAGCTCCTACAATGAGCAGTTCTTC. Residues: CASSPRGTSVSSYNEQFF.

This clone came up a few times. The genes are TRBV18 and TRBJ1-1; D is unclear. This CDR3 contains 13 residues. Trimming removed 4 bases from V and 1 base from J, with 7 bases in between. Looked up from germline, CDR1 is KGHSH and CDR2 is LQKENI. The CDR3 coding sequence is TGTGCCAGCTCACTGGGCCCGAACACTGAAGCTTTCTTT. It yields the protein CASSLGPNTEAFF.

Regarding this clone: Mismatch with germline at one junction end may stem from a read error. The rearrangement uses TRBV11-3 and TRBJ2-1, with D uncertain. The CDR3 contains 14 residues. Germline V CDR1 and CDR2: SGHNT, YENEEA. CDR3 residues: CASSLGQYGAVPVF. DNA for the CDR3: TGTGCCAGCAGCTTAGGTCAGTACGGAGCCGTCCCTGTCTTC.

This clone was seen only once. The V and J genes are TRBV2 and TRBJ2-5, with D possibly being TRBD1 (6 bases). The ends were cut back, 3 bases at V and 1 base at J, with 9 bases in the middle. Germline CDR1 SNHLY, CDR2 FYNNEI. CDR3 size: 14 residues. The CDR3 region is CASSETGSQETQYF. Here the CDR3 DNA reads TGTGCCAGCAGTGAGACAGGATCCCAAGAGACCCAGTACTTC.

The rearrangement joins TRBV11-2 to TRBJ2-2; D might be TRBD2 (5 bases). CDR3 length: 14 residues. Per the germline V gene, CDR1 is SGHAT and CDR2 is FQNNGV. Trimming pared 7 bases from V and 5 bases from J, leaving 14 bases between. As DNA, the CDR3 is TGTGCCAGCACCGGACGGACGGGGACCGGGGAGCTGTTTTTT. It translates to CASTGRTGTGELFF.

The table lists this clone with a few counts. The chain recombines TRBV6-7 with TRBJ2-6; D may correspond to TRBD1 or TRBD2 (5 bases each). Being an ORF, TRBV6-7 has a function that is uncertain. Trimming took off 8 bases at V and 0 bases at J, with 20 bases between the two ends. This CDR3 region has 18 residues. The CDR3 spells CASPRTGTDDSGANVLTF. The CDR3 coding sequence is TGTGCCAGCCCCCGAACCGGGACGGACGACTCTGGGGCCAACGTCCTGACTTTC.

This chain uses TRBV30 with TRBJ2-7; D may be TRBD1 (5 bases). This CDR3 is built from 13 residues. Germline CDR1 reads GTSNPN; CDR2 reads SVGIG (reference sequence). The ends were cut back, 2 bases at V and 1 base at J, with 9 bases in the middle. CDR3 nucleotide sequence: TGTGCCTGGAGTAGGGGTCTGTCCTACGAGCAGTACTTC. Amino acids: CAWSRGLSYEQYF. The full variable domain, completed using reference TRBV30 and TRBJ2-7, is SQTIHQWPATLVQPVGSPLSLECTVEGTSNPNLYWYRQAAGRGLQLLFYSVGIGQISSEVPQNLSASRPQDRQFILSSKKLLLSDSGFYLCAWSRGLSYEQYFGPGTRLTVT.